A selection of T cell receptor beta chains follows, all from one sample in a study of blood T cell repertoires in COVID-19. TCRdb's table, derived via immunoSEQ multiplex PCR, lists solely in-frame clones and lacks some. The data hold over 85,000 clones, with around 90% observed a single time. The sequenced material came from peripheral blood. The receptors stem from a man aged 50-60 years with active COVID-19. The CDR3 runs from the conserved cysteine through the conserved F or W. D genes are given only for firm matches. The listing skips clone size in some rows; elsewhere it reads once, few, many or a size class.

>NA|TRBJ2-5|NA|TRBV6-2/TRBV6-3
TGTGCCAGCAGTTACGGCGGGGCACTGGAGACCCAGTACTTC
CASSYGGALETQYF
>NA|TRBJ1-1|NA|TRBV25-1
TGTGCCAGCAGTGAATATGCGGAGGAAGCTTTCTTT
CASSEYAEEAFF
>TRBD1|TRBJ1-5|NA|TRBV6-6
TGTGCCAGCAGTGCGCCGGGACAGGGACCTCAGCCCCAGCATTTT
CASSAPGQGPQPQHF
>TRBD2|TRBJ2-7|NA|TRBV7-9
TGTGCCAGCAGCGGAATAGCGGGGATGAGCTCCTACGAGCAGTACTTC
CASSGIAGMSSYEQYF
>TRBD2|TRBJ2-7|NA|TRBV7-3
TGTGCCAGCAGCTTAATAGGCGGGGGAACCTCCTACGAGCAGTACTTC
CASSLIGGGTSYEQYF
>TRBD1|TRBJ1-6|NA|TRBV3-1/TRBV3-2
TGTGCCAGCGGACAGGGGAATAATTCACCCCTCCACTTT
CASGQGNNSPLHF
>NA|TRBJ1-1|NA|TRBV6-2/TRBV6-3
TGTGCCAGCAGTTACCAGGGGAGCACTGAAGCTTTCTTT
CASSYQGSTEAFF
>NA|TRBJ1-2|NA|TRBV7-2
TGTGCCAGCAGCTTAGAGGGAGGGCCGGCGGGGGGCTACACCTTC
CASSLEGGPAGGYTF
>TRBD1|TRBJ1-2|few|TRBV4-1
TGCGCCAGCAGCCAAGATCAGGGGGCGGGTGGCTACACCTTC
CASSQDQGAGGYTF
>NA|TRBJ1-4|NA|TRBV3-1/TRBV3-2
TGTGCCAGCAGCCAGAGACAGGAAAAACTGTTTTTT
CASSQRQEKLFF
>TRBD1|TRBJ2-7|NA|TRBV27
TGTGCCAGCAGTTCGACAGGGGGCGTATACGAGCAGTACTTC
CASSSTGGVYEQYF
>NA|TRBJ1-5|NA|TRBV6-5
TGTGCCAGCAGAGGGCAGGGTGGTTTCCAGCCCCAGCATTTT
CASRGQGGFQPQHF
>NA|TRBJ1-1|NA|TRBV10-3
TGTGCCATCAGTTCCCCCGGGGTATGGACTGAAGCTTTCTTT
CAISSPGVWTEAFF
>NA|TRBJ1-3|NA|TRBV2
TGTGCCAGCAGTGACTCGGGGACTGGAAACACCATATATTTT
CASSDSGTGNTIYF
>TRBD2|TRBJ2-3|NA|TRBV30
TGTGCCTGGAACTCCGGGGGGATCACAGATACGCAGTATTTT
CAWNSGGITDTQYF
>NA|TRBJ2-6|NA|TRBV19
TGTGCCAGTAGTATTACTGGGGCCAACGTCCTGACTTTC
CASSITGANVLTF
>NA|TRBJ1-4|NA|TRBV3-1/TRBV3-2
TGTGCCAGCAGCCCGGTCGGCGGTAATGAAAAACTGTTTTTT
CASSPVGGNEKLFF
>TRBD1|TRBJ2-7|NA|TRBV27
TGTGCCAGCAGTCGAGAACCAGGGGGCTCCTACGAGCAGTACTTC
CASSREPGGSYEQYF
>TRBD2|TRBJ2-3|NA|TRBV10-3
TGTGCCATCAGCCAACTAGCGGGGGTTGGAGATACGCAGTATTTT
CAISQLAGVGDTQYF
>TRBD2|TRBJ2-1|NA|TRBV11-2
TGTGCCAGCAGGTCCGGGGGACTAGCGGGGTCCAGCTCCTACAATGAGCAGTTCTTC
CASRSGGLAGSSSYNEQFF
>NA|TRBJ1-5|NA|TRBV28
TGTGCCAGCATAACGGGCAATCAGCCCCAGCATTTT
CASITGNQPQHF
>NA|TRBJ1-1|NA|TRBV21-1
TGTGCCACCCTCCGAGGGGGACCGAACACTGAAGCTTTCTTT
CATLRGGPNTEAFF
>TRBD1|TRBJ1-1|NA|TRBV2
TGTGCCAGCAGGAGGACAGGGGCTGAAGCTTTCTTT
CASRRTGAEAFF
>TRBD1|TRBJ1-2|NA|TRBV7-9
TGTGCCAGCAGCCTCTTTGGGACAGGGGCGAATGGCTACACCTTC
CASSLFGTGANGYTF
>NA|TRBJ2-7|NA|TRBV7-9
TGTGCCAGCAGCTTAGGAGCCGCGGGGCAGTACTTC
CASSLGAAGQYF
>TRBD2|TRBJ2-1|NA|TRBV7-2
TGTGCCAGCAGCTCCTCACTAGCGGGGGGGAGAGATGAGCAGTTCTTC
CASSSSLAGGRDEQFF
>TRBD1|TRBJ2-2|once|TRBV7-9
TGTGCCAGCAGCTTGACAGGGGGCCCCGGGGAGCTGTTTTTT
CASSLTGGPGELFF
>TRBD2|TRBJ2-1|NA|TRBV7-6
TGTGCCAGCAGCCTTGGGCCCTTTGCGGGGGGGCGGCAGTTCTTC
CASSLGPFAGGRQFF
>TRBD2|TRBJ2-1|NA|TRBV3-1/TRBV3-2
TGTGCCAGCAGCCAATCAGCGGGGGCTTATGAGCAGTTCTTC
CASSQSAGAYEQFF
>NA|TRBJ1-1|NA|TRBV5-1
TGCGCCAGCAGCTACCAGGGGAACACTGAAGCTTTCTTT
CASSYQGNTEAFF
>NA|TRBJ1-2|NA|TRBV6-2/TRBV6-3
TGTGCCAGCAGTTACAGTATGGGGCGTTCGAACTATGGCTACACCTTC
CASSYSMGRSNYGYTF
>NA|TRBJ2-1|NA|TRBV5-8
TGTGCCAGCAGCTTGGAAGCGAACTCCTACAATGAGCAGTTCTTC
CASSLEANSYNEQFF
>TRBD2|TRBJ2-7|NA|TRBV6-2/TRBV6-3
TGTGCCAGCAGTCTCCCCGCAGGGACTATCCACCCGTCCTACGAGCAGTACTTC
CASSLPAGTIHPSYEQYF
>NA|TRBJ1-1|NA|TRBV30
TGTGCCTGGAGTCCCGACAGGTTGGGTCCTTTCTTT
CAWSPDRLGPFF
>NA|TRBJ1-5|NA|TRBV19
TGTGCCAGTAGTCTTCGTCAGTATAGCAATCAGCCCCAGCATTTT
CASSLRQYSNQPQHF
>NA|TRBJ1-5|NA|TRBV2
TGTGCCAGCAGTGGTGGGGCTAAGAGTCAGCCCCAGCATTTT
CASSGGAKSQPQHF
>TRBD1|TRBJ1-2|few|TRBV9
TGTGCCAGCAGCCGCGTTGGACAGGGCAACTATGGCTACACCTTC
CASSRVGQGNYGYTF
>NA|TRBJ1-2|NA|TRBV6-1
TGTGCCAGCAGTGAAGCTGGGGGCTCTTGGGGCTACACCTTC
CASSEAGGSWGYTF
>TRBD1|TRBJ2-7|once|TRBV12-3/TRBV12-4
TGTGCCAGCAGCCCACAGGGGCCCTACGAGCAGTACTTC
CASSPQGPYEQYF
>TRBD1|TRBJ2-2|NA|TRBV28
TGTGCCATCTCGGACAGGGAAAAAGCCGGGGAGCTGTTTTTT
CAISDREKAGELFF
>NA|TRBJ1-1|NA|TRBV18
TGTGCCAGCTCAAAGGGTGGAGGCTGGAACACTGAAGCTTTCTTT
CASSKGGGWNTEAFF
>NA|TRBJ1-2|NA|TRBV6-5
TGTGCCAGCAGTTCCTCCGGGGGGGGCTACACCTTC
CASSSSGGGYTF
>TRBD1|TRBJ2-2|NA|TRBV6-1
TGTGCCAGCAGTGAACCCCGGGACAGAATAGGGAACACCGGGGAGCTGTTTTTT
CASSEPRDRIGNTGELFF
>NA|TRBJ2-7|NA|TRBV5-6
TGTGCCAGCAGCTATTCCCCTTCCTACGAGCAGTACTTC
CASSYSPSYEQYF
>NA|TRBJ1-3|NA|TRBV5-1
TGCGCCAGCAGCAACATCAATGGAAACACCATATATTTT
CASSNINGNTIYF
>NA|TRBJ1-2|many|TRBV30
TGTGCCTGGACCAGACATAACTATGGCTACACCTTC
CAWTRHNYGYTF
>NA|TRBJ1-1|NA|TRBV12-3/TRBV12-4
TGTGCCAGCAGAACAGACAGGAACACTGAAGCTTTCTTT
CASRTDRNTEAFF
>TRBD2|TRBJ2-3|NA|TRBV4-2
TGTGCCAGCAGCCAAGATGGACTAGCGGGGGGCACAGATACGCAGTATTTT
CASSQDGLAGGTDTQYF
>TRBD2|TRBJ2-5|NA|TRBV6-6
TGTGCCAGCAGCCCCAGCGGGGGTCAAGAGACCCAGTACTTC
CASSPSGGQETQYF
>TRBD1|TRBJ2-5|NA|TRBV27
TGTGCCAGCAGGACAGGGAACCAAGAGACCCAGTACTTC
CASRTGNQETQYF
>NA|TRBJ2-1|NA|TRBV5-6
TGTGCCAGCAGCTCCAGACTAGCCTACAATGAGCAGTTCTTC
CASSSRLAYNEQFF
>NA|TRBJ2-1|NA|TRBV12-3/TRBV12-4
TGTGCCAGCCAGCCCCAGGGGTACAATGAGCAGTTCTTC
CASQPQGYNEQFF
>NA|TRBJ1-4|NA|TRBV19
TGTGCCAGTAGTGACGTCAGTGGAGGGCTTAGTGAAAAACTGTTTTTT
CASSDVSGGLSEKLFF
>TRBD2|TRBJ2-5|NA|TRBV30
TGTGCCTCACCCAGACTAGCGGGGGGGCGGGAGACCCAGTACTTC
CASPRLAGGRETQYF
>TRBD1|TRBJ1-1|once|TRBV6-5
TGTGCCAGCAGTTCGAGGACAGGGCAGAACACTGAAGCTTTCTTT
CASSSRTGQNTEAFF